A single sample gave rise to the 21 T cell receptor beta chains below, sequenced in a study of T cell changes during pregnancy in multiple sclerosis. Assay used: immunoSEQ multiplex PCR; TCRdb lists only in-frame clones, some missing. Here the sample spans some 70,000 clones, under 95% being singletons. The specimen comprised peripheral blood, sampled in the second trimester of pregnancy. All receptors derive from a female donor in good health, enrolled as a control in a pregnancy study.

Only one count was recorded for this clone. The chain employs TRBV7-9 and TRBJ1-1; 7 bases are a match to TRBD1. With V trimmed by 4 bases and J by 6 bases, 2 bases remained unmatched. Germline assignment: CDR1 SEHNR and CDR2 FQNEAQ (reference sequence). This CDR3 region has 12 residues. This chain's CDR3 is CASSYGTAEAFF. In DNA form, the CDR3 reads TGTGCCAGCAGCTACGGGACAGCTGAAGCTTTCTTT.

The V call is TRBV6-1, the J call TRBJ2-3; 11 nucleotides align to TRBD1. The CDR3 runs to 17 residues. J was trimmed by 3 bases and V by 3 bases; bases with no gene match: 8. Germline CDR1 is MNHNS and CDR2 is SASEGT. The CDR3 DNA reads as TGTGCCAGCAGTGAGACTCTGGGACAGGGGGTAACAGATACGCAGTATTTT. It translates to CASSETLGQGVTDTQYF.

The V call is TRBV9, the J call TRBJ2-1; weak D call: TRBD2 (6 bases). This CDR3 comprises 17 residues. The V end lost 3 bases, the J end lost 6 bases, and 22 bases lay between the germline ends. Germline V CDR1 and CDR2: SGDLS, YYNGEE. The CDR3 DNA sequence: TGTGCCAGCAGCGCGGACTGGAGGGCCGCTCCCACCAATGAGCAGTTCTTC. Protein product: CASSADWRAAPTNEQFF.

The V and J genes are TRBV2 and TRBJ1-5; D is unresolved. CDR3 length: 15 residues. CDR1 and CDR2 from the germline V gene are SNHLY and FYNNEI. Trimming stripped 4 bases from V and 1 base from J, with 11 bases between. The CDR3 sequence: CASSGGSLSNQPQHF. CDR3 in DNA: TGTGCCAGCAGTGGAGGGTCCTTGAGCAATCAGCCCCAGCATTTT.

The chain links TRBV2 to TRBJ2-1; possibly TRBD1 for D (6 bases). CDR1 and CDR2 from the germline V gene are SNHLY and FYNNEI. The CDR3 is 14 amino acids. V was cut by 5 bases and J by 5 bases, with 13 bases left in between. This CDR3 is CASSPGTHDNEQFF. In DNA, the CDR3 is TGTGCCAGCAGTCCCGGGACACATGACAATGAGCAGTTCTTC.

The chain carries TRBV14 and TRBJ1-1; D not resolved. The CDR3 extends over 14 amino acids. CDR1 is SGHDN and CDR2 is FVKESK in the germline V gene. V lost 3 bases and J lost 5, with 13 bases in between. The CDR3 coding sequence is TGTGCCAGCAGCCATCGCGACTCGGGGACTGAAGCTTTCTTT. Protein sequence: CASSHRDSGTEAFF.

The chain couples TRBV6-4 to TRBJ1-2; 8 bases align to TRBD1. The CDR3 spans 15 residues. Germline V gene data show CDR1 as MRHNA and CDR2 as SNTAGT. The V segment lost 0 bases and the J segment 6 bases; nucleotides outside the gene matches: 6. The CDR3 is CASSDSRTGRHGYTF. CDR3 sequence (DNA): TGTGCCAGCAGTGACTCCCGGACAGGGAGACATGGCTACACCTTC.

The genes are TRBV27 and TRBJ2-1, with 8 bases matching TRBD2. Germline V gene lookup returns CDR1 MNHEY and CDR2 SMNVEV (reference sequence). This CDR3 spans 16 amino acids. Unmatched junction bases numbered 5, after V lost 0 bases and J lost 4 bases. The CDR3 region has the DNA TGTGCCAGCAGTTTATCGATTCAGCGGGAGTACAATGAGCAGTTCTTC. It yields the protein CASSLSIQREYNEQFF.

V usage is TRBV6-4 and J usage is TRBJ2-1; a weak D match, TRBD2 (5 bases). Looked up from germline, CDR1 is MRHNA and CDR2 is SNTAGT. With 6 bases removed from V and 5 bases from J, the gap between germline ends came to 17 bases. The CDR3 contains 15 residues. The CDR3 DNA reads as TGTGCCAGCAGGAAGAGAAGGCGGGTTGACAATGAGCAGTTCTTC. Translated, it gives CASRKRRRVDNEQFF.

This chain uses TRBV19 with TRBJ1-3; D gene ambiguous. In germline, CDR1 is LNHDA, CDR2 SQIVND (reference sequence). The CDR3 length is 15 residues. Trimming left V 4 bases short and J 3 bases short, with 13 bases between. Here the CDR3 DNA reads TGTGCCAGTAGTAAGATGGCAACGGGTGGAAACACCATATATTTT. It encodes CASSKMATGGNTIYF.

The CDR3 is CASSYETSGSTDTQYF. Here the CDR3 DNA reads TGTGCCAGCAGTTACGAGACTAGCGGGAGCACAGATACGCAGTATTTT. The rearrangement links TRBV6-6 to TRBJ2-3, with 10 bases fitting TRBD2. The CDR3 runs to 16 residues. Losses at the gene ends were 2 bases for V and 0 bases for J; bases not matched to a gene: 2. Germline lookup yields CDR1 MNHNY and CDR2 SVGAGI (reference sequence).

V usage is TRBV11-3 and J usage is TRBJ1-4, with 9 positions matching TRBD1. CDR1 and CDR2 from the germline V gene are SGHNT and YENEEA. With 4 bases clipped from V and 8 bases from J, the junction kept 20 bases outside the gene matches. The CDR3 extends over 19 amino acids. CDR3 DNA sequence: TGTGCCAGCAGCTCAGGCGTTCCGGGACAGGGATTGTTTCGAGAAAAACTGTTTTTT. Its translation is CASSSGVPGQGLFREKLFF.

The rearrangement links TRBV7-2 to TRBJ1-1; D is undetermined. CDR1 is SGHTA and CDR2 is FQGNSA in the germline V gene. V shed 5 bases and J shed 1 base, with 14 bases lying between them. The CDR3 has 15 amino acids. The CDR3 is CASSTRRTENTEAFF. The CDR3 DNA reads TGTGCCAGCAGCACCCGGAGGACGGAGAACACTGAAGCTTTCTTT. Combining the CDR3 with reference TRBV7-2 and TRBJ1-1 gives the whole variable domain GAGVSQSPSNKVTEKGKDVELRCDPISGHTALYWYRQSLGQGLEFLIYFQGNSAPDKSGLPSDRFSAERTGGSVSTLTIQRTQQEDSAVYLCASSTRRTENTEAFFGQGTRLTVV.

DNA for the CDR3: TGTGCCAGCAGCAAAGAGCTAGCGGGAGTTCTTGGTGGAGTTCATGGGACCTACGAGCAGTACTTC. This gives the protein CASSKELAGVLGGVHGTYEQYF. The genes are TRBV21-1 and TRBJ2-7; the D segment call TRBD2 is taken from the table without a DNA check. TRBV21-1 is listed as a pseudogene. The CDR3 covers 22 residues.

This clone was counted a single time. CDR3 DNA sequence: TGTGCCAGCAGCTGGCGGGCGGGAGGGGCAGATACGCAGTATTTT. Translating gives CASSWRAGGADTQYF. The genes are TRBV7-2 and TRBJ2-3, with 9 bases that match TRBD2. CDR3 length: 15 amino acids. The J segment lost 4 bases and the V segment lost 4 bases, leaving 6 bases of the junction unmatched. CDR1 and CDR2 from the germline V gene are SGHTA and FQGNSA.

The V call is TRBV6-1, the J call TRBJ1-5; unclear D gene. V was trimmed by 7 bases and J by 4 bases, leaving 17 bases between them. This CDR3 has 15 amino acids. Germline V gene lookup returns CDR1 MNHNS and CDR2 SASEGT. The CDR3 region has the DNA TGTGCCAGCACGGGAGGCATCGAGGGAAATCAGCCCCAGCATTTT. The encoded protein is CASTGGIEGNQPQHF.

This clone was picked up one time. This chain connects TRBV18 to TRBJ1-3, with 8 nucleotides matching TRBD1. The ends lost 6 bases at V and 4 bases at J; junction bases unmatched: 2. In germline, CDR1 is KGHSH, CDR2 LQKENI. This CDR3 has 13 residues. CDR3 in amino acids: CASSGQGGNTIYF. The CDR3 coding sequence is TGTGCCAGCTCTGGACAGGGCGGAAACACCATATATTTT.

A single count supports this clone. This sequence joins TRBV5-1 and TRBJ2-1, with 9 positions matching TRBD1. The V segment lost 4 bases and the J segment 5 bases; nucleotides outside the gene matches: 10. Germline CDR1 and CDR2: SGHRS and YFSETQ. This CDR3 is 16 amino acids long. The CDR3 DNA follows: TGCGCCAGCAGCACCCTCTACAGGGGGCCTAACAATGAGCAGTTCTTC. Translating it yields CASSTLYRGPNNEQFF.

The rearrangement links TRBV29-1 to TRBJ2-7; D may be TRBD2 (5 bases). Germline CDR1 reads SQVTM; CDR2 reads ANQGSEA. The germline V and J ends were trimmed by 0 bases and 5 bases, with 14 bases remaining between them. This CDR3 comprises 14 residues. The chain's CDR3 is CSVEEDGIGNEQYF. The CDR3 DNA sequence: TGCAGCGTTGAAGAGGACGGGATCGGCAACGAGCAGTACTTC.

The V and J genes are TRBV5-1 and TRBJ2-7; D is unclear. The CDR3 covers 14 residues. CDR1 and CDR2 from the germline V gene are SGHRS and YFSETQ. V lost 0 bases and J 3 bases, leaving 10 bases between the germline ends. CDR3 in DNA: TGCGCCAGCAGCTTGGTTTCCGGGTTCTACGAGCAGTACTTC. Its translation is CASSLVSGFYEQYF. Filled out from reference TRBV5-1 and TRBJ2-7, the complete variable domain reads KAGVTQTPRYLIKTRGQQVTLSCSPISGHRSVSWYQQTPGQGLQFLFEYFSETQRNKGNFPGRFSGRQFSNSRSEMNVSTLELGDSALYLCASSLVSGFYEQYFGPGTRLTVT.

Here the CDR3 reads CASSGSDHNEQFF. The CDR3 nucleotides read TGTGCCAGCAGCGGTAGCGACCACAATGAGCAGTTCTTC. The rearrangement links TRBV9 to TRBJ2-1; tentatively, D is TRBD2 (5 bases). This CDR3 has 13 amino acids. Germline CDR1 and CDR2: SGDLS and YYNGEE. V was trimmed by 3 bases and J by 5 bases, leaving 9 bases between them.